The rows below give T cell receptor beta chains drawn from one sample of a study of shared clonotypes between healthy human individuals. TCRdb's table, derived via immunoSEQ multiplex PCR, lists solely in-frame clones and lacks some. This sample has about 2.4 million clones, with 93% found just once. Sequencing used naive CD4+ T cells from PBMCs. These receptors all stem from a man aged 18 to 29 in good health. Some clones in this sample may be carry-over from other donors' samples. CDR3s include the opening cysteine and the closing phenylalanine or tryptophan. Fields, in order: J gene, V gene, D gene, clone size, CDR3 protein, CDR3 DNA. A D gene is named only where the DNA matches it firmly. Clone size appears in some rows only: once, few, many, or a class for an expanded clone.

j_call: TRBJ2-1; v_call: TRBV28; d_call: TRBD2; clone_size: .; cdr3_aa: CASSRTASGSINEQFF; cdr3_nt: TGTGCCAGCAGCCGAACGGCCAGCGGGAGTATCAATGAGCAGTTCTTC
j_call: TRBJ1-1; v_call: TRBV5-1; d_call: TRBD1; clone_size: few; cdr3_aa: CASSWGQGAEAFF; cdr3_nt: TGCGCCAGCAGCTGGGGACAGGGCGCTGAAGCTTTCTTT
j_call: TRBJ2-1; v_call: TRBV5-8; d_call: .; clone_size: .; cdr3_aa: CASSPWQGGFQFF; cdr3_nt: TGTGCCAGCAGCCCTTGGCAAGGGGGATTCCAGTTCTTC
j_call: TRBJ1-5; v_call: TRBV28; d_call: TRBD1; clone_size: .; cdr3_aa: CASRYTGGQPQHF; cdr3_nt: TGTGCCAGCAGGTATACAGGGGGTCAGCCCCAGCATTTT
j_call: TRBJ1-1; v_call: TRBV5-1; d_call: TRBD1; clone_size: .; cdr3_aa: CASTPLLGQETGMNTEAFF; cdr3_nt: TGCGCCAGCACCCCGTTGTTGGGACAGGAAACGGGGATGAACACTGAAGCTTTCTTT
j_call: TRBJ2-2; v_call: TRBV7-3; d_call: .; clone_size: once; cdr3_aa: CASSLTPGATGELFF; cdr3_nt: TGTGCCAGCAGCTTAACGCCGGGAGCAACCGGGGAGCTGTTTTTT
j_call: TRBJ2-1; v_call: TRBV7-3; d_call: TRBD1; clone_size: .; cdr3_aa: CASSLTGNNEQFF; cdr3_nt: TGTGCCAGCAGCCTGACAGGGAACAATGAGCAGTTCTTC
j_call: TRBJ2-7; v_call: TRBV27; d_call: .; clone_size: .; cdr3_aa: CASSLSLNEQYF; cdr3_nt: TGTGCCAGCAGTTTATCATTAAACGAGCAGTACTTC
j_call: TRBJ2-3; v_call: TRBV5-1; d_call: .; clone_size: .; cdr3_aa: CASSLVVRRGLLRDTQYF; cdr3_nt: TGCGCCAGCAGCTTGGTCGTCCGCCGGGGACTCCTAAGGGATACGCAGTATTTT
j_call: TRBJ1-2; v_call: TRBV6-6; d_call: TRBD1; clone_size: .; cdr3_aa: CASSRQGHYGYTF; cdr3_nt: TGTGCCAGCAGCAGACAGGGTCACTATGGCTACACCTTC
j_call: TRBJ1-2; v_call: TRBV4-1; d_call: TRBD1; clone_size: .; cdr3_aa: CASSQSGTAPYGYTF; cdr3_nt: TGCGCCAGCAGCCAATCTGGGACAGCTCCGTATGGCTACACCTTC
j_call: TRBJ1-4; v_call: TRBV2; d_call: .; clone_size: .; cdr3_aa: CASLAGLANEKLFF; cdr3_nt: TGTGCCAGCTTGGCAGGGCTAGCTAATGAAAAACTGTTTTTT
j_call: TRBJ2-2; v_call: TRBV11-2; d_call: .; clone_size: .; cdr3_aa: CASSQYMLFALGDTGELFF; cdr3_nt: TGTGCCAGCAGCCAATACATGTTGTTCGCTCTCGGGGACACCGGGGAGCTGTTTTTT